This TCR beta chain came from a study of cytomegalovirus exposure and HLA in healthy donors. Points from the study as a whole: The authors later linked a missense DCLRE1C variant to TCR beta V- and J-gene trimming. It has been reported that TCR beta sequences accurately predicted the HLA-A and HLA-B alleles of most subjects.

The PCR was carried out with 60 Vbeta primers and 13 Jbeta primers. Repertoires were generated with immunoSEQ multiplex PCR, while TCRdb's copy carries only in-frame clones and drops some. This table holds roughly 58,000 clones, roughly 84% found once. Trimming at V came to 5 bases and at J to 2 bases, leaving 6 bases not matched to a gene. Germline V gene lookup returns CDR1 SEHNR and CDR2 FQNEAQ (reference sequence). The CDR3 length is 15 residues. This clone was detected only once. The antigen is unknown. The chain is built from TRBV7-9 and TRBJ1-5, with 7 bases lining up with TRBD1. This TCR was recovered from a human donor in good health. Sequenced input: PBMCs. The CDR3 bases are TGTGCCAGCAGCCCCGCCGACAGGGGCAATCAGCCCCAGCATTTT. Translation: CASSPADRGNQPQHF.